A selection of T cell receptor beta chains follows, all from one sample in a study of post-analysis software for immune sequencing data. TCRdb re-called the PCR reads with MiXCR, one entry per CDR3 protein. The repertoire includes about 540,000 distinct CDR3 sequences, 34% of them detected once, and under 7% sits in the top ten. The sequenced material came from blood. The origin of the receptors is a girl younger than 18 with multiple sclerosis. Both conserved end residues are part of each CDR3. D genes are given only for firm matches. Expanded clones are given a class, and other clones once, few, many or no size at all.

CDR3: CASSQENSGGETQYF
DNA: TGTGCCAGCAGCCAAGAAAACTCCGGGGGGGAGACCCAGTACTTC
size: few
J: TRBJ2-5
V: TRBV4-2
D: TRBD2

CDR3: CSAREGLGQGVLTF
DNA: TGCAGTGCTAGAGAGGGGCTGGGGCAAGGGGTCCTGACTTTC
size: .
J: TRBJ2-6
V: TRBV20-1
D: .

CDR3: CASSSPGTRDEQYF
DNA: TGTGCCAGCAGCTCTCCGGGGACTCGGGATGAGCAGTACTTC
size: .
J: TRBJ2-5
V: TRBV7-9
D: .

CDR3: CASSPTGRETQYF
DNA: TGTGCCAGCAGCCCGACAGGGCGAGAGACCCAGTACTTC
size: .
J: TRBJ2-5
V: TRBV6-5
D: TRBD1

CDR3: CSVEDPDRREYGYTF
DNA: TGCAGCGTTGAAGACCCGGACAGGAGGGAATATGGCTACACCTTC
size: .
J: TRBJ1-2
V: TRBV29-1
D: TRBD1

CDR3: CASSLGGPTYNEQFF
DNA: TGTGCCAGCAGCTTAGGGGGTCCCACCTACAATGAGCAGTTCTTC
size: .
J: TRBJ2-1
V: TRBV11-3
D: .

CDR3: CATSKPPANYGYTF
DNA: TGTGCCACCAGCAAACCGCCCGCTAACTATGGCTACACCTTC
size: few
J: TRBJ1-2
V: TRBV15
D: .

CDR3: CASSLDTPGLAQETQYF
DNA: TGTGCCAGCAGTTTAGATACCCCGGGACTAGCACAAGAGACCCAGTACTTC
size: .
J: TRBJ2-5
V: TRBV12-3/TRBV12-4
D: TRBD2

CDR3: CASSQNGHRYEQYF
DNA: TGTGCCAGCAGCCAAAACGGACACCGCTACGAGCAGTACTTC
size: .
J: TRBJ2-7
V: TRBV3-1
D: .

CDR3: CASSKVKGGYTF
DNA: TGTGCCAGCAGCAAAGTGAAGGGGGGCTACACCTTC
size: .
J: TRBJ1-2
V: TRBV21-1
D: .

CDR3: CASSRTGQAYGYTF
DNA: TGTGCCAGCTCCCGGACGGGCCAGGCGTATGGCTACACCTTC
size: .
J: TRBJ1-2
V: TRBV28
D: .

CDR3: CATSEYRGSNSPLHF
DNA: TGTGCCACCAGTGAATACAGGGGTTCTAATTCACCCCTCCACTTT
size: .
J: TRBJ1-6
V: TRBV10-3
D: TRBD1

CDR3: CASSLQGFHTDTQYF
DNA: TGCGCCAGCAGCCTACAGGGTTTTCATACGGATACGCAGTATTTT
size: few
J: TRBJ2-3
V: TRBV5-1
D: .

CDR3: CASSLAGADSPLHF
DNA: TGCGCCAGCAGCTTGGCCGGGGCAGATTCACCCCTCCACTTT
size: .
J: TRBJ1-6
V: TRBV5-1
D: .

CDR3: CASSPPSRFPSNYGYTF
DNA: TGTGCCAGCAGCCCCCCATCCCGATTTCCTTCTAACTATGGCTACACCTTC
size: few
J: TRBJ1-2
V: TRBV7-9
D: .